Listed below are T cell receptor beta chains from one sample, sequenced in a study of blood T cell repertoires in COVID-19. Assay: immunoSEQ multiplex PCR; the TCRdb copy retains only in-frame clones and omits some. The sample consists of approximately 300,000 clones, 88% of them appearing once. What was sequenced was peripheral blood. These receptors all stem from a woman between 25 and 40 years old with COVID-19, enrolled during active disease. Each CDR3 is given with its conserved first and last residue. Fields, in order: V gene, J gene, clone size, D gene, CDR3 DNA, CDR3 protein. A D gene is named only where the DNA matches it firmly. Expanded clones are given a class, and other clones once, few, many or no size at all.

V gene: TRBV12-3/TRBV12-4
J gene: TRBJ1-2
clone size: NA
D gene: NA
CDR3 DNA: TGTGCCAGCAGTCAGGGTGAGGCGCACGGCTACACCTTC
CDR3 protein: CASSQGEAHGYTF

V gene: TRBV6-1
J gene: TRBJ1-2
clone size: NA
D gene: NA
CDR3 DNA: TGTGCCAGCAGTGAAGCGGGGCAGAGCTATGGCTACACCTTC
CDR3 protein: CASSEAGQSYGYTF

V gene: TRBV3-1/TRBV3-2
J gene: TRBJ2-7
clone size: NA
D gene: NA
CDR3 DNA: TGTGCCAGCAGCCCGGGACACGGGGCCTACGAGCAGTACTTC
CDR3 protein: CASSPGHGAYEQYF

V gene: TRBV11-2
J gene: TRBJ1-2
clone size: NA
D gene: TRBD1
CDR3 DNA: TGTGCCAGCAGCTTTCCGGGACAGGGGGCGCGAGGCTACACCTTC
CDR3 protein: CASSFPGQGARGYTF

V gene: TRBV28
J gene: TRBJ1-4
clone size: NA
D gene: TRBD1
CDR3 DNA: TGTGCCAGCAGTTTACAGGGGGCCGGTGAAAAACTGTTTTTT
CDR3 protein: CASSLQGAGEKLFF

V gene: TRBV5-4
J gene: TRBJ2-3
clone size: NA
D gene: TRBD1
CDR3 DNA: TGTGCCAGCAGCTCTAAGAAGAGACAGGGGGGCGATACGCAGTATTTT
CDR3 protein: CASSSKKRQGGDTQYF

V gene: TRBV6-6
J gene: TRBJ1-1
clone size: NA
D gene: NA
CDR3 DNA: TGTGCCAGCAGTTACTCGATAGGGACAAGCCCAGAAGCTTTCTTT
CDR3 protein: CASSYSIGTSPEAFF

V gene: TRBV6-2/TRBV6-3
J gene: TRBJ2-2
clone size: once
D gene: NA
CDR3 DNA: TGTGCCAGCAGCTCCGGCCAGAGGATTGCCGGGGAGCTGTTTTTT
CDR3 protein: CASSSGQRIAGELFF

V gene: TRBV9
J gene: TRBJ2-3
clone size: NA
D gene: TRBD2
CDR3 DNA: TGTGCCAGCAGCTCGATACTAGCGGGAGAAACAGATACGCAGTATTTT
CDR3 protein: CASSSILAGETDTQYF

V gene: TRBV30
J gene: TRBJ2-2
clone size: NA
D gene: NA
CDR3 DNA: TGTGCCTTGAACACTAGAACCGACACCGGGGAGCTGTTTTTT
CDR3 protein: CALNTRTDTGELFF

V gene: TRBV25-1
J gene: TRBJ2-1
clone size: NA
D gene: TRBD1
CDR3 DNA: TGTGCCGGGGGACAGGGAAATGAGCAGTTCTTC
CDR3 protein: CAGGQGNEQFF

V gene: TRBV3-1/TRBV3-2
J gene: TRBJ2-1
clone size: once
D gene: TRBD2
CDR3 DNA: TGTGCCAGCAGCCTCTCCGGGACTAGCGCCAATGAGCAGTTCTTC
CDR3 protein: CASSLSGTSANEQFF

V gene: TRBV3-1/TRBV3-2
J gene: TRBJ1-4
clone size: NA
D gene: NA
CDR3 DNA: TGTGCCAGCAGCCAACCCGGGTCCTCAACTAATGAAAAACTGTTTTTT
CDR3 protein: CASSQPGSSTNEKLFF

V gene: TRBV19
J gene: TRBJ1-5
clone size: few
D gene: NA
CDR3 DNA: TGTGCCAGTAGTATCGGCCCCGGGGGTGGTCAGCCCCAGCATTTT
CDR3 protein: CASSIGPGGGQPQHF

V gene: TRBV6-6
J gene: TRBJ2-7
clone size: once
D gene: NA
CDR3 DNA: TGTGCCAGCAGTTACTCTACGGAGAAGGACGAGCAGTACTTC
CDR3 protein: CASSYSTEKDEQYF

V gene: TRBV20-1
J gene: TRBJ2-7
clone size: NA
D gene: NA
CDR3 DNA: TGCAGTGCTACAGTTTCCTACGAGCAGTACTTC
CDR3 protein: CSATVSYEQYF

V gene: TRBV5-1
J gene: TRBJ1-1
clone size: NA
D gene: NA
CDR3 DNA: TGCGCCAGCAGCTTGGGAGCAGGGTACACTGAAGCTTTCTTT
CDR3 protein: CASSLGAGYTEAFF

V gene: TRBV3-1/TRBV3-2
J gene: TRBJ2-2
clone size: NA
D gene: TRBD2
CDR3 DNA: TGTGCCAGCAGTCGGACTAGCGGGAGTTTCGGGGAGCTGTTTTTT
CDR3 protein: CASSRTSGSFGELFF

V gene: TRBV5-1
J gene: TRBJ1-2
clone size: NA
D gene: TRBD1
CDR3 DNA: TGCGCCAGCAGCTATGGACAGGGGGCGCCTGGCTACACCTTC
CDR3 protein: CASSYGQGAPGYTF

V gene: TRBV28
J gene: TRBJ2-7
clone size: NA
D gene: TRBD2
CDR3 DNA: TGTGCCAGCAGTTTATTCTGGGCTAGCGGGAGGTCCCACGAGCAGTACTTC
CDR3 protein: CASSLFWASGRSHEQYF

V gene: TRBV20-1
J gene: TRBJ1-2
clone size: NA
D gene: TRBD1
CDR3 DNA: TGCAGTGCTAGGTCCGCAGGGGGTGTCACCTTC
CDR3 protein: CSARSAGGVTF

V gene: TRBV6-2/TRBV6-3
J gene: TRBJ2-7
clone size: NA
D gene: TRBD2
CDR3 DNA: TGTGCCAGCAGTTATGGGGTCGGTTGGGGAGGGACCTCCTACGAGCAGTACTTC
CDR3 protein: CASSYGVGWGGTSYEQYF

V gene: TRBV7-6
J gene: TRBJ2-7
clone size: NA
D gene: TRBD1
CDR3 DNA: TGTGCCAGCAGCTTAGGTGGGACAGCCTCCTACGAGCAGTACTTC
CDR3 protein: CASSLGGTASYEQYF

V gene: TRBV9
J gene: TRBJ1-4
clone size: few
D gene: NA
CDR3 DNA: TGTGCCAGCAGCGTAGGAAGGACACCAACTAATGAAAAACTGTTTTTT
CDR3 protein: CASSVGRTPTNEKLFF

V gene: TRBV10-3
J gene: TRBJ1-5
clone size: NA
D gene: TRBD1
CDR3 DNA: TGTGCCATCAGCGGGACAGGCCCGGATGGTAATCAGCCCCAGCATTTT
CDR3 protein: CAISGTGPDGNQPQHF

V gene: TRBV21-1
J gene: TRBJ1-5
clone size: NA
D gene: NA
CDR3 DNA: TGTGCCAGCAGCACACCCCCGCTTGGAGGGGTGGGGGATCAGCCCCAGCATTTT
CDR3 protein: CASSTPPLGGVGDQPQHF

V gene: TRBV2
J gene: TRBJ1-5
clone size: NA
D gene: NA
CDR3 DNA: TGTGCCAGCAGTGAAGACACCCTCCGGCCCCAGCATTTT
CDR3 protein: CASSEDTLRPQHF

V gene: TRBV10-3
J gene: TRBJ1-1
clone size: once
D gene: TRBD1
CDR3 DNA: TGTGCCATCAGTGAGGGACGGACAGGGGGCGTGTATACTGAAGCTTTCTTT
CDR3 protein: CAISEGRTGGVYTEAFF